The entry below gives a single T cell receptor beta chain sequence along with its context. These data belong to a study of tumor-infiltrating lymphocytes in primary liver carcinoma. Constant-region priming of approximately 500 ng total RNA yielded TCR beta cDNA. Researchers made the TCR beta libraries by running three nested multiplex PCR rounds with slightly modified ARM-PCR. TRBV1-TRBV30 forward primers paired with a C-beta reverse primer drove the first two PCR rounds, about 11 cycles each. TCRdb called the multiplex PCR reads again in MiXCR, with one record for every CDR3 protein. This table holds 300,000 to 400,000 distinct CDR3 sequences, 65% found once. The V end was cut by 2 bases, the J end by 7 bases, with 8 bases between. The CDR3 has 13 amino acids. Out of unsorted whole blood came the blood RNA, and germline DNA was extracted as well.

V is TRBV12-3 or TRBV12-4 and J is TRBJ2-2; weak D call: TRBD2 (6 bases). Sample: peripheral blood. The TCR originated in a man in his forties with primary liver carcinoma and hepatitis B virus infection. The CDR3 region is CASSLREFGELFF. Written as DNA, the CDR3 is TGTGCCAGCAGTTTACGGGAGTTCGGGGAGCTGTTTTTT.